One and the same sample provided the 7 T cell receptor beta chains below, sequenced in a study of blood T cell repertoires in COVID-19. TCRdb's copy holds only in-frame clones and misses some; the assay was immunoSEQ multiplex PCR. Here the sample spans approximately 200,000 clones, 94% being singletons. Sequenced material: peripheral blood. Source of these receptors: a man younger than 40 with COVID-19, enrolled during active disease.

The CDR3 coding sequence is TGTGCCAGCAGTGAAGGTAGTGAGACCCAGTACTTC. This sequence encodes CASSEGSETQYF. The rearrangement links TRBV2 to TRBJ2-5; D is unresolved. The ends were cut back, 1 base at V and 5 bases at J, with 5 bases in the middle. Germline CDR1 SNHLY, CDR2 FYNNEI. The CDR3 is 12 residues long.

The CDR3 region has the DNA TGCGCCAGCAGCCAGGGGGGGGCAGGGAAAGAGACCCAGTACTTC. Translating gives CASSQGGAGKETQYF. J is TRBJ2-5 and V is TRBV4-1; D may be TRBD2 (7 bases). Germline loops: CDR1 MGHRA, CDR2 YSYEKL. Trimming took 3 bases from V and 3 from J, leaving 14 bases between them. The CDR3 consists of 15 residues.

The J gene is TRBJ1-2, the V gene TRBV5-1; 9 bases line up with TRBD1. Germline values: CDR1 SGHRS, CDR2 YFSETQ. Trimming cost V 3 bases and J 6 bases; bases outside gene matches: 12. The CDR3 spans 16 residues. CDR3 in DNA: TGCGCCAGCAGCTACAAATTTCCGGGACAGGGAGATGGCTACACCTTC. This gives the protein CASSYKFPGQGDGYTF.

This clone was counted between two and nine times. The rearrangement joins TRBV3-1 (or the pseudogene TRBV3-2) to TRBJ2-5, with D possibly being TRBD2 (6 bases). Germline assignment: CDR1 LGHDT and CDR2 YNNKEL (reference sequence). The CDR3 runs 15 residues. V lost 1 base and J lost 0, with 9 bases in between. The CDR3 here is CASSQGGENQETQYF. The CDR3 DNA reads TGTGCCAGCAGCCAAGGCGGGGAGAACCAAGAGACCCAGTACTTC.

The chain links TRBV6-5 to TRBJ1-1; perhaps TRBD1 as D (5 bases). This CDR3 is built from 13 residues. Trimming removed 5 bases at V and 6 bases at J, with 13 bases between. Germline assignment: CDR1 MNHEY and CDR2 SVGAGI. The CDR3 spells CASSPSGLSEAFF. Here the CDR3 DNA reads TGTGCCAGCAGTCCCTCAGGGTTATCTGAAGCTTTCTTT.

The chain employs TRBV7-2 and TRBJ2-7, with 7 positions matching TRBD2. The CDR3 contains 15 residues. Germline lookup yields CDR1 SGHTA and CDR2 FQGNSA. V dropped 5 bases and J dropped 3; count of bases not matched to a gene: 10. CDR3 region: CASSTRPGGSYEQYF. The CDR3 DNA reads as TGTGCCAGCAGCACCCGCCCCGGGGGGAGCTACGAGCAGTACTTC.

The chain has TRBV6-5 and TRBJ2-1, with 7 bases matching TRBD2. The CDR3 is 16 amino acids. Losses at the gene ends were 1 base for V and 3 bases for J; bases not matched to a gene: 6. In germline, CDR1 is MNHEY, CDR2 SVGAGI. This CDR3 is CASSYFYSGDYNEQFF. CDR3 DNA sequence: TGTGCCAGCAGTTACTTCTACAGCGGGGACTACAATGAGCAGTTCTTC.